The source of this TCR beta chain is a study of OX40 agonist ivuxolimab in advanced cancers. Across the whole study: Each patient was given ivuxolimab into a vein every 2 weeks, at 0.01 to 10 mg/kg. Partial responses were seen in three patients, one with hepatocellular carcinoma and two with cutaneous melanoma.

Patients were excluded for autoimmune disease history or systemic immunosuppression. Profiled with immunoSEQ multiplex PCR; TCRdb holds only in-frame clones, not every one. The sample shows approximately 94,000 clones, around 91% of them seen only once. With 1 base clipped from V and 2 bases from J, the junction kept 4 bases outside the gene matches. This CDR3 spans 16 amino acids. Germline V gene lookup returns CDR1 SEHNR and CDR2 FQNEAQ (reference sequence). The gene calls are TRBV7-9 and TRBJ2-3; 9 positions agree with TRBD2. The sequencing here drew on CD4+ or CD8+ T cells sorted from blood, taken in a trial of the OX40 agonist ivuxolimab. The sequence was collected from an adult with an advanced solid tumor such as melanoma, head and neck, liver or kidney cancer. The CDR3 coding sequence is TGTGCCAGCAGCTTAGTACTAGCGGGTTACACAGATACGCAGTATTTT. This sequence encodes CASSLVLAGYTDTQYF. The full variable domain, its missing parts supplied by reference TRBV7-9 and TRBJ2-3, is DTGVSQNPRHKITKRGQNVTFRCDPISEHNRLYWYRQTLGQGPEFLTYFQNEAQLEKSRLLSDRFSAERPKGSFSTLEIQRTEQGDSAMYLCASSLVLAGYTDTQYFGPGTRLTVL.